This TCR beta chain derives from a study of control samples from healthy donors and cancer patients. Assay: immunoSEQ multiplex PCR; the TCRdb copy retains only in-frame clones and omits some. The table shows about 410,000 clones, with 90% occurring only once. In its sample, this clone was seen once. The source material was PBMCs. The TCR originated in a man in his forties with head and neck cancer.

The CDR3 region has the DNA TGTGCCAGCAGCCTGGGACCCGACTACGAGCAGTACTTC. This sequence encodes CASSLGPDYEQYF. The chain employs TRBV7-3 and TRBJ2-7; D might be TRBD1 or TRBD2, each matching 5 bases. The CDR3 length is 13 residues. Trimming took off 5 bases at V and 3 bases at J, with 11 bases between the two ends. The germline gives CDR1 SGHTA, CDR2 FQGTGA.